What follows describes a single TCR beta chain. Its antigen remains unknown. One end of the junction is discordant with germline, which a read error may explain. Molecular barcoding with unique molecular identifiers was used for the TCRbeta library. One entry per CDR3 protein results from TCRdb running MiXCR on the PCR reads. This repertoire shows 800,000 to 1,000,000 distinct CDR3 sequences, under 30% found once; its top ten account for under 30%. The CDR3 totals 19 residues. Germline CDR1 is LGHNA and CDR2 is YNFKEQ. This record comes from a study of T-cell reconstitution after alpha-beta-depleted transplantation in children. Study-wide results and limits: At the one-year point after transplant, T-cell counts and TCRbeta diversity were found to come mostly from T cells that had been newly produced.

The material was PBMCs, mostly from graft donor cells, obtained 360 days after TCRalphabeta/CD19-depleted stem cell transplant. This receptor was taken from a boy younger than two who had a stem cell transplant for SCID, so the T cells may come from the graft donor. The chain joins TRBV4-2 to TRBJ2-3; 10 positions agree with TRBD2. CDR3 loop: CASSRARASGGSSTDTLYF. CDR3 in DNA: TGTGCCAGCAGCCGGGCAAGGGCTAGCGGGGGCTCATCCACAGATACGCTGTATTTT.